The TCR beta chain described here comes from a study of OX40 agonist ivuxolimab in advanced cancers. Germline CDR1 and CDR2: SGHRS and YFSETQ. Deletions cut 0 bases from V and 5 bases from J, with 15 bases between. The CDR3 is 16 amino acids. Collection of blood occurred at baseline, at cycle 4 day 1, and at cycle 7 day 1. Profiled with immunoSEQ multiplex PCR; TCRdb holds only in-frame clones, not every one. Here the sample spans roughly 35,000 clones, approximately 90% being singletons. The sequence was collected from an adult with an advanced solid tumor such as melanoma, head and neck, liver or kidney cancer. The genes are TRBV5-1 and TRBJ2-1; D not resolved. The sequencing here drew on CD4+ or CD8+ T cells sorted from blood, taken in a trial of the OX40 agonist ivuxolimab. The CDR3 reads CASSLGRAQGHNEQFF. The CDR3 region has the DNA TGCGCCAGCAGCTTGGGTCGGGCACAAGGACACAATGAGCAGTTCTTC.